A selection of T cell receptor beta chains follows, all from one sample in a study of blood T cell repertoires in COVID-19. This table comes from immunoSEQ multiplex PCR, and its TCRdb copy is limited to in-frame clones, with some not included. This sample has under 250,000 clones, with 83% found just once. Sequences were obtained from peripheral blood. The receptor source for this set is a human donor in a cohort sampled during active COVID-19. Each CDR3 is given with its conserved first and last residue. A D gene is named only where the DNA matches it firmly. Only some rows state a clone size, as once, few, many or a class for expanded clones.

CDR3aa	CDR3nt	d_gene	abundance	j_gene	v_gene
CASSPPPGLDEQYF	TGTGCCAGCAGCCCCCCCCCGGGGTTGGACGAGCAGTACTTC	NA	once	TRBJ2-7	TRBV28
CASTTGAANTGELFF	TGTGCCAGTACGACAGGGGCTGCGAACACCGGGGAGCTGTTTTTT	TRBD1	NA	TRBJ2-2	TRBV19
CASSHGQRSSYEQYF	TGTGCCAGCAGCCACGGACAGAGGAGCTCCTACGAGCAGTACTTC	NA	NA	TRBJ2-7	TRBV3-1/TRBV3-2
CATSDLGQGPDTQYF	TGTGCCACCAGTGACCTGGGACAGGGGCCAGATACGCAGTATTTT	TRBD1	NA	TRBJ2-3	TRBV24-1
CASSAQGAGETQYF	TGTGCCAGTAGCGCCCAGGGGGCCGGGGAGACCCAGTACTTC	TRBD1	NA	TRBJ2-5	TRBV19
CASSAASEYEQYF	TGCGCCAGCAGTGCGGCCAGCGAGTACGAGCAGTACTTC	NA	NA	TRBJ2-7	TRBV10-1
CASSLVADTQYF	TGTGCCAGCAGCTTGGTCGCAGATACGCAGTATTTT	NA	NA	TRBJ2-3	TRBV5-4
CASSPDRGRDGELFF	TGTGCCAGCAGCCCGGACAGGGGGCGCGACGGGGAGCTGTTTTTT	TRBD1	few	TRBJ2-2	TRBV7-2
CATSRDTEAFF	TGTGCCACCAGTCGGGACACTGAAGCTTTCTTT	NA	NA	TRBJ1-1	TRBV24-1
CASRASGPEGTQYF	TGCGCCAGCAGAGCTAGCGGTCCTGAAGGTACGCAGTATTTT	TRBD2	NA	TRBJ2-3	TRBV10-2
CASSYSGFYEQYF	TGTGCCAGCAGTTATTCGGGGTTCTACGAGCAGTACTTC	NA	few	TRBJ2-7	TRBV6-2/TRBV6-3
CASSDNTVLEQFF	TGTGCCAGCAGTGATAACACAGTTCTTGAGCAGTTCTTC	NA	NA	TRBJ2-1	TRBV2
CASSQEGDGIPLENEQYF	TGTGCCAGCAGCCAAGAAGGAGACGGGATTCCCCTAGAGAACGAGCAGTACTTC	NA	NA	TRBJ2-7	TRBV4-2
CASRFRGESTDTQYF	TGCGCCAGCAGGTTCCGGGGGGAAAGCACAGATACGCAGTATTTT	TRBD2	once	TRBJ2-3	TRBV5-1
CASSPRAGGIWEQFF	TGTGCCAGCAGCCCTCGGGCGGGAGGGATTTGGGAGCAGTTCTTC	TRBD2	NA	TRBJ2-1	TRBV3-1/TRBV3-2
CAGGLAGLIRDTQYF	TGTGCCGGGGGACTAGCGGGGTTGATCAGGGATACGCAGTATTTT	TRBD2	NA	TRBJ2-3	TRBV30
CASSFQGWGANVLTF	TGTGCCAGCAGCTTTCAGGGGTGGGGGGCCAACGTCCTGACTTTC	NA	NA	TRBJ2-6	TRBV7-9
CASSSTGSNYGYTF	TGCGCCAGCAGCTCGACAGGTTCTAACTATGGCTACACCTTC	NA	NA	TRBJ1-2	TRBV5-1
CASKFTVSYEQYF	TGTGCCAGCAAATTCACAGTTTCCTACGAGCAGTACTTC	NA	once	TRBJ2-7	TRBV6-5
CAWSVEYGGNQPQHF	TGTGCCTGGAGTGTAGAATACGGGGGAAATCAGCCCCAGCATTTT	NA	NA	TRBJ1-5	TRBV30
CASTLTGVNLAGLSADGYTF	TGTGCCAGCACCCTGACAGGTGTAAATTTGGCAGGTCTTTCTGCGGATGGCTACACCTTC	NA	once	TRBJ1-2	TRBV27
CATSDPDRTDTQYF	TGTGCCACCAGTGATCCGGACAGGACAGATACGCAGTATTTT	TRBD1	NA	TRBJ2-3	TRBV24-1
CASNLLPGQGPTGELFF	TGTGCCAGCAACCTACTCCCGGGACAGGGTCCCACCGGGGAGCTGTTTTTT	TRBD1	NA	TRBJ2-2	TRBV11-2
CASSLYSGGAIYNEQFF	TGTGCCAGCAGCTTATACAGCGGGGGGGCAATCTACAATGAGCAGTTCTTC	TRBD2	NA	TRBJ2-1	TRBV7-3
CASSIAGSAQHF	TGTGCCAGTAGTATAGCGGGATCGGCCCAGCATTTT	NA	NA	TRBJ1-5	TRBV19
CASSLGAFTEAFF	TGCGCCAGCAGCTTGGGGGCCTTCACTGAAGCTTTCTTT	NA	NA	TRBJ1-1	TRBV5-1
CASSLVPPTGYYGYTF	TGTGCCAGCAGCTTAGTCCCCCCCACGGGATACTATGGCTACACCTTC	NA	NA	TRBJ1-2	TRBV7-9
CASNKGTGDHEQYF	TGTGCCAGCAATAAAGGGACAGGGGATCACGAGCAGTACTTC	TRBD1	few	TRBJ2-7	TRBV6-6
CASSVTIGQETQYF	TGTGCCAGCAGCGTCACCATCGGGCAAGAGACCCAGTACTTC	NA	NA	TRBJ2-5	TRBV9
CASRKGQNTEAFF	TGTGCCAGCAGGAAGGGACAGAACACTGAAGCTTTCTTT	NA	NA	TRBJ1-1	TRBV2
CASSPATGGTFDEQYF	TGTGCCAGCTCACCAGCTACAGGGGGCACGTTCGACGAGCAGTACTTC	TRBD1	NA	TRBJ2-7	TRBV18